These 3 T cell receptor beta chains came from one sample sequenced in a study of PD-1 blockade in classical Hodgkin lymphoma. Only in-frame clones appear in the TCRdb table, and some are missing; sequencing was by immunoSEQ multiplex PCR. The sample has about 98,000 clones, 80% to 95% seen once. Each of the patients experienced relapse following autologous stem cell transplantation, and their brentuximab vedotin exposure differed. The specimen comprised peripheral blood mononuclear cells (PBMCs), sampled at baseline. These receptors all stem from a human donor with classical Hodgkin lymphoma.

This rearrangement joins TRBV12-5 to TRBJ2-7; D gene unclear. V was clipped by 0 bases and J by 5 bases, with 5 bases between them. This CDR3 has 12 residues. Germline V CDR1 and CDR2: LGHNT, FRNRAP. The CDR3 DNA sequence: TGTGCTAGTGGTTTGGTAATTAACGAGCAGTACTTC. Amino acid sequence: CASGLVINEQYF.

The chain is built from TRBV7-2 and TRBJ1-2; weak D call: TRBD1 (6 bases). Trimming removed 5 bases from V and 2 bases from J, with 15 bases in between. Germline CDR1 is SGHTA and CDR2 is FQGNSA. This CDR3 spans 15 amino acids. Here the CDR3 DNA reads TGTGCCAGCAGCCTCCGACAGGCAGGAAACTATGGCTACACCTTC. Encoded protein: CASSLRQAGNYGYTF.

CDR3 sequence reads: CASSSTGTSGRYEQYF. The CDR3 bases are TGTGCCAGCAGCTCAACCGGGACTAGCGGGAGATACGAGCAGTACTTC. The J gene is TRBJ2-7, the V gene TRBV7-8, with TRBD2 matching 14 bases. CDR3 length: 16 residues. Germline trimming cut 4 bases from V and 4 bases from J; bases unmatched to any gene: 6. Germline CDR1 reads SGHVS; CDR2 reads FQNEAQ.